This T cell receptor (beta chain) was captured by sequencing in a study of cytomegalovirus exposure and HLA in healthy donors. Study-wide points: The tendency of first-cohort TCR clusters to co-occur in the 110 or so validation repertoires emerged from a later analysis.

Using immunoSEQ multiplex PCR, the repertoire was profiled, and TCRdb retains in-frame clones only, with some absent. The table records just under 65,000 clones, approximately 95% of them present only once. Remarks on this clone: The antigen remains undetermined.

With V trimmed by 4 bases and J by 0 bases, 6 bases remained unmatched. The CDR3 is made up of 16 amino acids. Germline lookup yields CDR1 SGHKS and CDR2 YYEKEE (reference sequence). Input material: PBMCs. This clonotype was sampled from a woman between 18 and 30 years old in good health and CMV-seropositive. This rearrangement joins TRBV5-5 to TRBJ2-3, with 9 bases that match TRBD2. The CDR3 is CASSPEAGGSTDTQYF. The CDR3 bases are TGTGCCAGCAGCCCAGAAGCGGGAGGAAGCACAGATACGCAGTATTTT.